This T cell receptor beta chain was captured in a study of blood T cell repertoires in COVID-19. Study-level background: The origin of the acute and convalescent COVID-19 samples was the United States, Italy and Spain. In each case, the material was cDNA or gDNA derived from T cells, B-cell-depleted T cells, or PBMCs.

Clones were read by immunoSEQ multiplex PCR, and TCRdb kept only the in-frame ones, dropping some. The sample yields about 500,000 clones, roughly 90% seen once. Germline CDR1 is SGHRS and CDR2 is YFSETQ. The CDR3 runs to 15 residues. V lost 0 bases to trimming and J lost 4 bases; unmatched junction nucleotides: 5. Living in roughly 25 US areas, the participants were between 18 and 89 years of age. Each recovered donor of Cohort 3 presented with two negative PCRs, clearance, or symptom resolution. This TCR derives from a woman between 18 and 29 years old who had recovered from COVID-19. The sample taken for sequencing was PBMCs or T cells enriched from blood (not recorded which). The chain carries TRBV5-1 and TRBJ1-1, with 8 bases aligning to TRBD1. The CDR3 here is CASSLAIGQGTEAFF. The CDR3 DNA follows: TGCGCCAGCAGCTTGGCGATAGGACAGGGCACTGAAGCTTTCTTT.